This T cell receptor (beta chain) was sequenced during a study of Graves' ophthalmopathy and Graves' hyperthyroidism. Symptoms, serum thyroxine and TRAb, thyroid ultrasound, and orbital computed tomography formed the diagnostic basis. Isolation of PBMCs was performed using 10 ml of fresh peripheral blood. Amplification targeted the TCR beta CDR3 regions, with RNA transcripts as the source material. HTBI-primed first-round RT-PCR preceded second-round multiplex PCR. TCRdb processed the multiplex PCR reads anew with MiXCR; each CDR3 protein has one entry. The data show about 420,000 distinct CDR3 sequences, 20% to 25% seen once. Turning to this clonotype: Given a much more abundant clone one base away, this may be a read error.

This CDR3 has 13 residues. Per germline, CDR1 MNHEY and CDR2 SVGEGT. Material for sequencing was peripheral blood. The clonotype comes from a woman between 18 and 29 years old with stable Graves' hyperthyroidism. The chain uses TRBV6-2 or TRBV6-3 and TRBJ1-1; the D gene is possibly TRBD1 (6 bases). The DNA of the CDR3 is TGTGCCAGCAGTTTCGACAGGTTCACTGAAGCTTGCTTT. As protein: CASSFDRFTEACF.